The 3 T cell receptor beta chains in this list originate from one sample, sequenced in a study of shared clonotypes between healthy human individuals. Assay: immunoSEQ multiplex PCR; the TCRdb copy retains only in-frame clones and omits some. Altogether approximately 2.5 million clones are present, around 94% being singletons, with the ten largest covering over 0.12%. Sequencing was carried out using naive CD4+ T cells sorted from blood. The subset here: CD45RA+ positively selected. Receptors originate from a man aged 18 to 35 in good health.

The chain employs TRBV28 and TRBJ2-5; weak D call: TRBD1 (5 bases). Germline V gene sequence: CDR1 MDHEN, CDR2 SYDVKM. The V gene lost 7 bases and the J gene lost 4 bases, with 19 bases spanning the gap. The CDR3 is made up of 15 amino acids. CDR3 sequence reads: CASTPVQTVPETQYF. CDR3 coding DNA: TGTGCCAGCACCCCGGTACAGACAGTGCCAGAGACCCAGTACTTC.

CDR3 amino acids: CASSLAHMNTEAFF. The DNA of the CDR3 is TGTGCCAGCAGCTTAGCCCACATGAACACTGAAGCTTTCTTT. V and J are TRBV7-9 and TRBJ1-1; D gene uncertain. CDR1 and CDR2 from the germline V gene are SEHNR and FQNEAQ (reference sequence). The CDR3 totals 14 residues. Trimming took off 0 bases at V and 0 bases at J, with 5 bases between the two ends.

This clone was observed once. The J gene is TRBJ1-4, the V gene TRBV5-1; 9 bases are shared with TRBD1. Looked up from germline, CDR1 is SGHRS and CDR2 is YFSETQ. V lost 3 bases, J lost 8 bases, and 14 bases stayed unmatched. The CDR3 extends over 17 amino acids. CDR3 nucleotides: TGCGCCAGCAGCTGGGGTACCGGACAGGGGATAGGGGAAAAACTGTTTTTT. Amino acid sequence: CASSWGTGQGIGEKLFF.